The clone carrying this T cell receptor beta chain was seen only once. Its antigen is currently unknown. The sample is drawn from a study of blood T cells in healthy people across ages. Study-wide results and limits: When set beside aged donors, long-lived donors presented more naive CD4+ cells and higher diversity. Diversity of TCR beta per million T cells declined in a roughly linear way with age.

V dropped 10 bases and J dropped 11; count of bases not matched to a gene: 10. The CDR3 loop spans 12 amino acids. Germline V gene data show CDR1 as MDHEN and CDR2 as SYDVKM. A second PCR of roughly 7 to 11 cycles used a sample-barcoded 5' primer and a J-beta primer mix. Every molecule of cDNA carried a tag from a template-switch adaptor with 12 random nucleotides. TCRdb used MiXCR to reprocess the 5' RACE reads, holding one entry per CDR3 protein. The data contain 1.5 million to 2 million distinct CDR3 sequences, roughly 50% of them singletons. A minimum of 6.5 million PBMCs was isolated per sample. The sample comprised blood. This chain links TRBV28 with TRBJ1-1; TRBD1 agrees at 10 bases. This clonotype was obtained from a woman aged 35 to 49 in good health. Written as DNA, the CDR3 is TGTGCCACCCTATCCGGGACAGGGGCGGCTTTCTTT. This translates into CATLSGTGAAFF.